This T cell receptor (beta chain) was captured by sequencing in a study of CD8 T cells in ankylosing spondylitis. Study-level results: Significant enrichment of disease-linked clones was reportedly seen in matched ankylosing spondylitis synovial fluid. Seemingly characteristic of ankylosing spondylitis blood was a TCR beta motif consisting of about 8 highly homologous variants.

This clonotype was counted ten times or more. Its matching antigen is unknown. Making the TCR beta libraries involved quantitative 5'-RACE with molecular barcodes. TCRdb re-called the 5' RACE reads through MiXCR, storing one row per CDR3 protein. In the table there are 150,000 to 200,000 distinct CDR3 sequences, roughly 11% of which are singletons. The source of this sequence is a male donor with ankylosing spondylitis or in good health (not recorded which). Sequenced: blood, either unsorted or a sorted T cell fraction (not recorded which).

DNA for the CDR3: TGTGCCAGCGGCGGGCTAGCGGAGCTCAATGAGCAGTTCTTC. It translates to CASGGLAELNEQFF. The chain joins TRBV14 to TRBJ2-1, with TRBD2 matching 7 bases. The CDR3 totals 14 residues. Trimming cost V 8 bases and J 6 bases; bases outside gene matches: 10. Germline lookup yields CDR1 SGHDN and CDR2 FVKESK.